What follows are 9 T cell receptor beta chains derived from one specimen sequenced in a study of T cells after yellow fever vaccination. Using its own MiXCR run on the 5' RACE reads, TCRdb lists one record per CDR3 protein. The sample has approximately 350,000 distinct CDR3 sequences, 9.5% to 13% seen once. The source was PBMCs, collected on the day of the first yellow fever vaccination. The receptors were sampled from a man between 18 and 29 years old who received the YFV17D yellow fever vaccine.

V usage is TRBV20-1 and J usage is TRBJ2-1; D is perhaps TRBD2 (5 bases). Germline V gives CDR1 DFQATT, CDR2 SNEGSKA (reference sequence). This CDR3 contains 15 residues. CDR3 DNA sequence: TGCTGTTGGGCCCAGGTTGCGGGCTCCTACAATGAGCAGTTCTTC. Its protein product is CCWAQVAGSYNEQFF.

This clonotype was detected a few times. This chain joins TRBV6-1 and TRBJ2-1; 10 positions match TRBD2. The CDR3 extends over 15 amino acids. The trim removed 6 bases at V and 3 bases at J, leaving 5 bases unmatched. CDR1 and CDR2 from the germline V gene are MNHNS and SASEGT. The CDR3 here is CASRVSGGRYNEQFF. The CDR3 DNA is TGTGCCAGCAGAGTTAGCGGGGGGCGCTACAATGAGCAGTTCTTC.

In this sample, this clonotype turned up a few times. The rearrangement joins TRBV7-9 to TRBJ1-6, with unresolved D. Germline CDR1 SEHNR, CDR2 FQNEAQ (reference sequence). The CDR3 runs 12 residues. The V and J ends lost 4 bases and 14 bases respectively, with 12 bases between them. CDR3 sequence reads: CASSSDRRALHF. Here the CDR3 DNA reads TGTGCCAGCAGCTCCGACCGTAGGGCCCTCCACTTT. The whole variable domain, filled in from reference TRBV7-9 and TRBJ1-6, reads DTGVSQNPRHKITKRGQNVTFRCDPISEHNRLYWYRQTLGQGPEFLTYFQNEAQLEKSRLLSDRFSAERPKGSFSTLEIQRTEQGDSAMYLCASSSDRRALHFGNGTRLTVT.

This clonotype appeared a few times. The chain combines TRBV3-1 with TRBJ2-1; 9 positions agree with TRBD2. The trim removed 0 bases at V and 4 bases at J, leaving 4 bases unmatched. Per germline, CDR1 LGHDT and CDR2 YNNKEL (reference sequence). The CDR3 contains 16 residues. The CDR3, as DNA: TGTGCCAGCAGCCAAGAAGCGGGGGGCCTATACAATGAGCAGTTCTTC. Protein: CASSQEAGGLYNEQFF.

In its sample, this clonotype was seen many times. The genes are TRBV27 and TRBJ2-5; TRBD1 matches 8 bases. CDR1 is MNHEY, CDR2 SMNVEV, per germline (reference sequence). The junction had 4 bases not matched to a gene; V was cut back by 6 bases and J by 4 bases. The CDR3 runs to 13 residues. CDR3 sequence reads: CASSSTGGETQYF. The CDR3 DNA reads as TGTGCCAGCAGCAGTACAGGGGGAGAGACCCAGTACTTC.

This clonotype was observed a few times. The rearrangement uses TRBV12-3 or TRBV12-4 and TRBJ2-2, with D maybe TRBD1 (6 bases). Trimming left V 5 bases short and J 0 bases short, with 13 bases between. CDR3 length: 16 residues. The CDR3 spells CASSAWQGTNTGELFF. Here the CDR3 DNA reads TGTGCCAGCAGTGCCTGGCAGGGGACGAACACCGGGGAGCTGTTTTTT.

Many counts were recorded for this clonotype. For the CDR3, the DNA is TGTGCCACCAGTGACGGGGGGATCCTTACGCAGTATTTT. Its translation: CATSDGGILTQYF. This chain links TRBV24-1 with TRBJ2-3; the match to TRBD2 covers 7 bases. Germline values: CDR1 KGHDR, CDR2 SFDVKD. V shed 4 bases and J 8 bases; nucleotides not matched to a gene: 5. This CDR3 contains 13 residues.

This chain uses TRBV28 with TRBJ1-1; D unresolved. This CDR3 has 14 amino acids. CDR1 is MDHEN, CDR2 SYDVKM, per germline. V lost 8 bases and J lost 4, with 17 bases in between. This CDR3 reads CASSALGEATEAFF. The CDR3 nucleotides are TGTGCCAGCTCCGCTCTTGGGGAGGCCACTGAAGCTTTCTTT.

The chain recombines TRBV7-8 with TRBJ2-3, with TRBD2 matching over 9 bases. CDR3 length: 15 residues. Trimming cost V 1 base and J 9 bases; bases outside gene matches: 8. The germline CDR1 and CDR2 sequences are SGHVS and FQNEAQ. The CDR3 sequence is CASSLGSGGTLTQYF. CDR3 nucleotides: TGTGCCAGCAGCTTAGGGAGCGGGGGGACTTTAACGCAGTATTTT.